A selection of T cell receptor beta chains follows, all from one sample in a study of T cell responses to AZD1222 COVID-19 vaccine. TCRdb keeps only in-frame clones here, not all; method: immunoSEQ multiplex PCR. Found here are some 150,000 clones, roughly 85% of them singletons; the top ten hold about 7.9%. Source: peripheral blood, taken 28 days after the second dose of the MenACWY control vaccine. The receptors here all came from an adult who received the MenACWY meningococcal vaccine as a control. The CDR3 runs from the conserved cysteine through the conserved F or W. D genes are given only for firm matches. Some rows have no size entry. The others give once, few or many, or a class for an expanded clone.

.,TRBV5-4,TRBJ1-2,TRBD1,TGTGCCAGCAGCTTACCGGGACAGGGGATTCAGGTCTATGGCTACACCTTC,CASSLPGQGIQVYGYTF
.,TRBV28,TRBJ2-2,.,TGTGCCACCCGTCCCGGGACGGTGAACACCGGGGAGCTGTTTTTT,CATRPGTVNTGELFF
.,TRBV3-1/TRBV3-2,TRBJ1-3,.,TGTGCCAGCAGCCTACGACTTGGAAACACCATATATTTT,CASSLRLGNTIYF
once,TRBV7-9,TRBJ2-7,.,TGTGCCAGCAGCCCTCGGGACGGCGAGCAGTACTTC,CASSPRDGEQYF
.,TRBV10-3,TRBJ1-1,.,TGTGCCATAAATAGGGAGAGAGTAACTGAAGCTTTCTTT,CAINRERVTEAFF
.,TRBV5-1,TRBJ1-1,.,TGCGCCAGCAGCCAGCCCCTATTGAGTACCCAGGGTGAAGCTTTCTTT,CASSQPLLSTQGEAFF
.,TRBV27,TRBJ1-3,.,TGTGCCAGCAGTTTAAGGCGGGCGACTGGAAACACCATATATTTT,CASSLRRATGNTIYF
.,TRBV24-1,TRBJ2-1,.,TGTGCCACCGCCAGCTCCTACAATGAGCAGTTCTTC,CATASSYNEQFF
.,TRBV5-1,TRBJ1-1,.,TGCGCCAGCAGCTTGAACTCTTACATTAGTGAAGCTTTCTTT,CASSLNSYISEAFF
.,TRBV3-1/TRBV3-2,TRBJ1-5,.,TGTGCCAGCAGCCAAGACGTCAGTTTTCAGCCCCAGCATTTT,CASSQDVSFQPQHF
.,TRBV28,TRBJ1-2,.,TGTGCCAGCAGTTTAGCCGCTGGGGGCTATGGCTACACCTTC,CASSLAAGGYGYTF
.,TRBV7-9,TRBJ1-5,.,TGTGCCAGCAGCTTAGACCCTAGCAATCAGCCCCAGCATTTT,CASSLDPSNQPQHF
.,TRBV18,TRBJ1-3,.,TGTGCCAGCTCTGCCTCGCGGGGTGTTGGAAACACCATATATTTT,CASSASRGVGNTIYF
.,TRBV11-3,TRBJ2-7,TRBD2,TGTGCCAGCAGCTTAGAGTTCATTGGGGAGGGGCCTACCCAAACCTACGAGCAGTACTTC,CASSLEFIGEGPTQTYEQYF
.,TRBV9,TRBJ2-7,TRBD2,TGTGCCAGCAGCGCGGGACTAGCGCCTGGCGAGCAGTACTTC,CASSAGLAPGEQYF
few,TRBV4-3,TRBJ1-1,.,TGCGCCAGCAGCCAAGATACGGGGACTTCAGCTTTCTTT,CASSQDTGTSAFF
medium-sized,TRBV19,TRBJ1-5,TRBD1,TGTGCCAGTAGTATCGGGACAGGGCCGCAGCATTTT,CASSIGTGPQHF
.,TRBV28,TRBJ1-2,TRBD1,TGTGCCAGCAGTCAGAGGGGACAGCACTTC,CASSQRGQHF
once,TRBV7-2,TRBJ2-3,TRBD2,TGTGCCAGCAGCTTAGGGGTGACTAGCGGTTCGGATACGCAGTATTTT,CASSLGVTSGSDTQYF
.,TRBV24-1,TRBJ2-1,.,TGTGCCACCAGGCGGGGATCGGGGGCGAGGAACAATGAGCAGTTCTTC,CATRRGSGARNNEQFF
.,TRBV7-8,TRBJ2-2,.,TGTGCCAGCAGCTTCGGCTTGCCCACCGGGGAGCTGTTTTTT,CASSFGLPTGELFF
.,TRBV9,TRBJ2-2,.,TGTGCCAGCAGCGTAGAAAGCGGGAACACCGGGGAGCTGTTTTTT,CASSVESGNTGELFF
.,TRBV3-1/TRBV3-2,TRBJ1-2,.,TGTGCCAGCAGCAAGAATCCAGGGGCGACTAACTATGGCTACACCTTC,CASSKNPGATNYGYTF
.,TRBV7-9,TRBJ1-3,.,TGTGCCAGCAGCTTAGTGGTGGCTGGAAACACCATATATTTT,CASSLVVAGNTIYF
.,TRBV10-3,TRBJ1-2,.,TGTGCCATCAGGATGGACAGCTATGGCTACACCTTC,CAIRMDSYGYTF
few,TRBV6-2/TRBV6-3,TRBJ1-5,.,TGTGCCAGCAGTTATTGGGGACAGCCCCAGCATTTT,CASSYWGQPQHF
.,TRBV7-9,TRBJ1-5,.,TGTGCCAGCAGCTTAGATCAGGCGGGGGCTCAGCCCCAGCATTTT,CASSLDQAGAQPQHF
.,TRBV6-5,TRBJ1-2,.,TGTGCCAGCGATGACGGGTTTTCAGATGGCTACACCTTC,CASDDGFSDGYTF
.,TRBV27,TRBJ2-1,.,TGTGCCAGCAGTACCGGGTCAACCTACAATGAGCAGTTCTTC,CASSTGSTYNEQFF
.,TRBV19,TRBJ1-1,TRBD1,TGTGCCAGTAGTATCCAGGGGGCGGGAGCTGAAGCTTTCTTT,CASSIQGAGAEAFF
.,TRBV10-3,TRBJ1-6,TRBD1,TGTGCCATCAGTGAGTCGGACAGGGTGGGTAATTCACCCCTCCACTTT,CAISESDRVGNSPLHF
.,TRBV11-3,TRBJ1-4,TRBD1,TGTGCCAGCAGTTTCGACAGGGGGAATGAAAAACTGTTTTTT,CASSFDRGNEKLFF
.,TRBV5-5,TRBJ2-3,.,TGTGCCAGCAGCTTGCCTCGGGGGTTTGCAGATACGCAGTATTTT,CASSLPRGFADTQYF
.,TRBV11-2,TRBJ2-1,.,TGTGCCAGCAGCTTACGTAGCGAAGGGGATGAGCAGTTCTTC,CASSLRSEGDEQFF
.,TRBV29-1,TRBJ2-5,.,TGCAGCGTTGCGTACGTGTACCAAGAGACCCAGTACTTC,CSVAYVYQETQYF
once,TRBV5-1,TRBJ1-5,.,TGCGCCAGCAGCTTAGCTCCGGCAGGGGACCAGCCCCAGCATTTT,CASSLAPAGDQPQHF
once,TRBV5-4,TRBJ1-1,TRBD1,TGTGCCAGCAGCTTGGAGGGACAGAGGAACACTGAAGCTTTCTTT,CASSLEGQRNTEAFF
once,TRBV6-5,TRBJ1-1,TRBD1,TGTGCCAGCAGTTTAGACAGGGTCGACACTGAAGCTTTCTTT,CASSLDRVDTEAFF
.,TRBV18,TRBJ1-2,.,TGTGCCAGCTCACCAATTTCCAACTATGGCTACACCTTC,CASSPISNYGYTF
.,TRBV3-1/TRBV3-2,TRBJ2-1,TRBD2,TGTGCCAGCAGCCAACGCCGAGGGGCGGGAGGGCCGAATGAGCAGTTCTTC,CASSQRRGAGGPNEQFF
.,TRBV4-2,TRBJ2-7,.,TGTGCCAGCAGCCAAGGGAACCTAGTGGGTAAGGTCGAGCAGTACTTC,CASSQGNLVGKVEQYF
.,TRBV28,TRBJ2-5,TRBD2,TGTGCCAGCAGTTCCCTTGAGCGGGGGAGACAAGAGACCCAGTACTTC,CASSSLERGRQETQYF
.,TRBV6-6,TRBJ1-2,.,TGTGCCAGCAGTTACGGGTTGGCTAACTATGGCTACACCTTC,CASSYGLANYGYTF
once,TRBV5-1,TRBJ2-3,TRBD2,TGCGCCAGCAGTTATAGCGGGGGGGCAGATACGCAGTATTTT,CASSYSGGADTQYF
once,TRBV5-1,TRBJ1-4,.,TGCGCCAGCAGCTCACCGGCAACTAATGAAAAACTGTTTTTT,CASSSPATNEKLFF
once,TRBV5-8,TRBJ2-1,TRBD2,TGTGCCAGCAGCCCATTGACTAGCGGGCCTGGTAGCTACAATGAGCAGTTCTTC,CASSPLTSGPGSYNEQFF
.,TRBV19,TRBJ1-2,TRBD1,TGTGCCAGTAGTACCCATCCGGGACAGGGTTCGGGAAACGGCTACACCTTC,CASSTHPGQGSGNGYTF
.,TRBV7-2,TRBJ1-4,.,TGTGCCAGCAGCTTAGACCACTCAAATGAAAAACTGTTTTTT,CASSLDHSNEKLFF
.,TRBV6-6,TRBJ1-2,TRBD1,TGTGCCAGCAGCCGAGGACAGGGTCTCTATGGCTACACCTTC,CASSRGQGLYGYTF
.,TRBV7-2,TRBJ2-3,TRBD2,TGTGCCAGCAGCTTAGGACTTCGCTCTAGCGGGAGGCAGTATTTT,CASSLGLRSSGRQYF
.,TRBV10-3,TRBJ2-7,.,TGTGCCATCAGTCGGGACCCCTACGAGCAGTACTTC,CAISRDPYEQYF
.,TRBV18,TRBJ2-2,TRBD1,TGTGCCAGCTCACCTCGACAGGGGTACACCGGGGAGCTGTTTTTT,CASSPRQGYTGELFF
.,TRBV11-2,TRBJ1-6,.,TGTGCCAGCAGCCAAGGAACGGCCGATAATTCACCCCTCCACTTT,CASSQGTADNSPLHF
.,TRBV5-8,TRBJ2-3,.,TGTGCCAGCAGCTCGCAGGGATCCCCCACAGATACGCAGTATTTT,CASSSQGSPTDTQYF